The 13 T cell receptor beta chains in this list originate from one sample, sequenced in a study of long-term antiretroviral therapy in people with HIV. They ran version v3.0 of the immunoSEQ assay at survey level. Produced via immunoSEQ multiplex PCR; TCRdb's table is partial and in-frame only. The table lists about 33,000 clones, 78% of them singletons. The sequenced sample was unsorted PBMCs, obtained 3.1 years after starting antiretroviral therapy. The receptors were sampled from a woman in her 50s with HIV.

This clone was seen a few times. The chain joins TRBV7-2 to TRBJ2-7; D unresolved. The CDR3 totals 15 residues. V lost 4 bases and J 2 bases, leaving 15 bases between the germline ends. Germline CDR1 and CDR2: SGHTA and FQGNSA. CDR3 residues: CASSSSPFATYEQYV. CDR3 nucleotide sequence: TGTGCCAGCAGCTCATCTCCCTTTGCTACCTACGAGCAGTACGTC.

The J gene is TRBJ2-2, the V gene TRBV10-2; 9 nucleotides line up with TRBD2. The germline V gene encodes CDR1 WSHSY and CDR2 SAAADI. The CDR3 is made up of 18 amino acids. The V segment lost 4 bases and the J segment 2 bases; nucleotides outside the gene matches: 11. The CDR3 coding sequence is TGCGCCAGCAGTGGGGGGCTAGCGGGGTCCGTTAACACCGGGGAGCTGTTTTTT. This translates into CASSGGLAGSVNTGELFF.

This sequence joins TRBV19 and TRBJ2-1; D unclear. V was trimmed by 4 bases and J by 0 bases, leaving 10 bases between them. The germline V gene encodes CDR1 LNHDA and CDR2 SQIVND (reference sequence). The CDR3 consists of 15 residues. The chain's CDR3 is CASSKDRSSYNEQFF. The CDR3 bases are TGTGCCAGTAGTAAGGACCGGAGCTCCTACAATGAGCAGTTCTTC.

The CDR3 region is CASSGPLLGYNYGYTF. The CDR3 DNA sequence: TGTGCCAGCAGTGGGCCACTTCTCGGCTATAACTATGGCTACACCTTC. The V gene is TRBV28, the J gene TRBJ1-2, with D hard to call. This CDR3 is 16 amino acids long. The germline V and J ends were trimmed by 5 bases and 1 base, with 17 bases remaining between them. The V gene's germline CDR1 is MDHEN and CDR2 SYDVKM.

The CDR3 spells CAWNRDPNSPLHF. CDR3 sequence (DNA): TGTGCCTGGAATCGGGACCCAAATTCACCCCTCCACTTT. The chain couples TRBV30 to TRBJ1-6; TRBD1 is a possible D gene (5 bases). V lost 4 bases and J 7 bases, leaving 11 bases between the germline ends. Germline CDR1 and CDR2: GTSNPN and SVGIG (reference sequence). The CDR3 consists of 13 residues.

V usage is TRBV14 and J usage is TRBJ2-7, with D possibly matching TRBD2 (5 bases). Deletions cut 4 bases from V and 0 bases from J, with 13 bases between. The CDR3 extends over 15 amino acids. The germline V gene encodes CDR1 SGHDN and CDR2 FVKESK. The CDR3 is CASSRGLPSSYEQYV. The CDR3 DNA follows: TGTGCCAGCAGCCGCGGACTCCCGAGCTCCTACGAGCAGTACGTC.

The CDR3 DNA sequence: TGCGCCAGCAGCCAAGACTCAGGGGGCGCTGGGGCGGGTGAAAAACTGTTTTTT. Amino acids: CASSQDSGGAGAGEKLFF. The V and J genes are TRBV4-1 and TRBJ1-4, with 8 bases aligning to TRBD1. This CDR3 region has 18 residues. CDR1 and CDR2 (germline): MGHRA, YSYEKL. V trimming: 0 bases; J trimming: 7 bases; junction bases outside the gene matches: 13.

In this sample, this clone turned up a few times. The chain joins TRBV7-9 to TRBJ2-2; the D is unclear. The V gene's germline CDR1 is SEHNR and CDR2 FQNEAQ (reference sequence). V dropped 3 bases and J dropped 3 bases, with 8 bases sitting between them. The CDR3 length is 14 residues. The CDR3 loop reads CASSFGPDTGELFF. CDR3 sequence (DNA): TGTGCCAGCAGCTTCGGCCCAGACACCGGGGAGCTGTTTTTT.

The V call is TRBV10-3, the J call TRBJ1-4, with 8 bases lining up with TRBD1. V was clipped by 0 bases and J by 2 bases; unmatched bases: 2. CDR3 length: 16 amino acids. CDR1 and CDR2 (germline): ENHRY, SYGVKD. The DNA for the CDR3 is TGTGCCATCAGTGAGTCTCAGGGGGCCACTAATGAAAAACTGTTTTTT. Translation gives CAISESQGATNEKLFF.

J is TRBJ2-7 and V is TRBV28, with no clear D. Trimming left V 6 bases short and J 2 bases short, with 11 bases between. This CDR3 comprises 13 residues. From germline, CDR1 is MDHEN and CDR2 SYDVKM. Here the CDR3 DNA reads TGTGCCAGCAGGGAAAACGGCCCCTACGAGCAGTACTTC. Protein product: CASRENGPYEQYF.

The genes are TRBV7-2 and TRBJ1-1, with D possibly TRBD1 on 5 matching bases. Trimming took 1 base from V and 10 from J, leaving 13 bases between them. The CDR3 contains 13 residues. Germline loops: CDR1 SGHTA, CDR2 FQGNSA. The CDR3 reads CASSLGQGIGAFF. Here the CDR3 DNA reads TGTGCCAGCAGCTTAGGGCAGGGCATTGGAGCTTTCTTT.

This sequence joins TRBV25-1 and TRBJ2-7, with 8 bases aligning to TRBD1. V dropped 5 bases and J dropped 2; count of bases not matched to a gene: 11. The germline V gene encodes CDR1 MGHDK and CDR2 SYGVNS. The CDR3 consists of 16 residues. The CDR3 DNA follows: TGTGCCAGCAGTCCCTATACCTCAGGGGGCCCCTACGAGCAGTACTTC. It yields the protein CASSPYTSGGPYEQYF.

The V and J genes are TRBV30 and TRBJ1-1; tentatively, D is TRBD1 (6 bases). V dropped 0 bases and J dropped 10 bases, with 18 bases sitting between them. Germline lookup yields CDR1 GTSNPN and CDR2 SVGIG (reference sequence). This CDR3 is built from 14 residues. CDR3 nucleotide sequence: TGTGCCTGGAGTGTTGGGACACCTGGAGGTGCAGCTTTCTTT. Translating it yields CAWSVGTPGGAAFF.